Sequencing of this TCR beta chain was carried out in a study of CD8 T cells in ankylosing spondylitis. Overall study findings and caveats: Earlier work had already found some motif variants in reactive arthritis synovial fluid and blood. What appeared characteristic of ankylosing spondylitis blood was a TCR beta motif of eight highly homologous variants. Significantly higher representation of disease-linked clones was reported for matched ankylosing spondylitis synovial fluid.

This clonotype was seen many times. Antigen specificity is unknown. Trimming removed 6 bases from V and 0 bases from J, with 24 bases in between. Germline CDR1 SGHVS, CDR2 FNYEAQ. This CDR3 has 18 amino acids. Quantitative 5'-RACE was performed with molecular barcodes, and it yielded the TCR beta libraries. Each CDR3 protein is one row after TCRdb ran MiXCR on the 5' RACE reads. The table includes more than 400,000 distinct CDR3 sequences, approximately 5.3% detected once. V is TRBV7-6 and J is TRBJ2-7, with a weak D call TRBD1 (6 bases). The receptor's source is a male donor with ankylosing spondylitis. Material for sequencing was blood, either unsorted or a sorted T cell fraction (not recorded which). CDR3 region: CASSRRPGQKNSSYEQYF. DNA for the CDR3: TGTGCCAGCAGTCGACGCCCAGGACAGAAAAACAGCTCCTACGAGCAGTACTTC.